This T cell receptor beta chain came from a study of a mutant IDH1 vaccine in newly diagnosed glioma. Study-level background: At weeks 1, 3, 5, 7, 11, 15, 19 and 23, patients received a vaccination, eight in all. In some groups vaccination began 4-6 weeks post-radiotherapy; others received it with temozolomide. Earlier care involved radiotherapy, temozolomide, or both, and the majority received both.

The CDR3 is 12 residues long. Trimming took 5 bases from V and 10 from J, leaving 10 bases between them. The V gene's germline CDR1 is SGHDT and CDR2 YYEEEE. Documented time point: week 11, during vaccination. Topical imiquimod was applied with each vaccine dose, which held 300 ug of mutant IDH1 20-mer peptide. Donor tumors were new WHO grade 3 or 4 IDH1-mutant, ATRX-lost astrocytomas. Concerning this clone itself: Its antigen remains unknown.

This table comes from immunoSEQ multiplex PCR, and its TCRdb copy is limited to in-frame clones, with some not included. In the table there are about 120,000 clones, roughly nine tenths of which are singletons. The sequence was obtained from a woman aged 50 to 60 with glioma. This chain joins TRBV5-6 and TRBJ1-6; D is ambiguous. Sequenced here: PBMCs, sampled from a glioma patient whose treatment included an IDH1 peptide vaccine. CDR3 in DNA: TGTGCCAGCAGTCGGGTCTTATCACCCCTCCACTTT. This encodes CASSRVLSPLHF.